This TCR beta chain stems from a study of T cells in Graves' hyperthyroidism and ophthalmopathy. Study background: Peripheral blood sampling occurred at initial diagnosis, before any treatment.

The CDR3 regions of TCR beta were amplified from RNA transcripts. TCR CDR3 underwent first-round RT-PCR with the HTBI primer set. TCRdb independently ran MiXCR on the multiplex PCR reads; one entry per CDR3 protein. This table holds roughly 650,000 distinct CDR3 sequences, approximately 15% found once. This CDR3 has 17 amino acids. CDR1 and CDR2 from the germline V gene are ENHRY and SYGVKD. The ends were cut back, 3 bases at V and 0 bases at J, with 12 bases in the middle. In its sample, this clonotype was seen many times. The sample consisted of blood. V gene TRBV10-3 combines with J gene TRBJ2-6; D uncertain. The receptor was derived from a woman in her thirties or forties with Graves' ophthalmopathy. The CDR3 loop is CAISDLTSSSGANVLTF. The CDR3 DNA reads TGTGCCATCAGTGACCTTACATCGAGCTCTGGGGCCAACGTCCTGACTTTC.